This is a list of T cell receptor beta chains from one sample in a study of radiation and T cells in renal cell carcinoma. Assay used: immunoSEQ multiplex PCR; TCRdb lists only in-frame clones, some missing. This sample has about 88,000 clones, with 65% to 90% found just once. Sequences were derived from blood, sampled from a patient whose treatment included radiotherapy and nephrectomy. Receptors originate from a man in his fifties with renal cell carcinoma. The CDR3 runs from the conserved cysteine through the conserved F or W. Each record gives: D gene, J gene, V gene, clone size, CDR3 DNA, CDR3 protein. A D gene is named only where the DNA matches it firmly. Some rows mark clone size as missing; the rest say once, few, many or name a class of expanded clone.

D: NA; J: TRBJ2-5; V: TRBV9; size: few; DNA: TGTGCCAGCAGCTTTGGACAGGGAGGGGAGACCCAGTACTTC; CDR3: CASSFGQGGETQYF
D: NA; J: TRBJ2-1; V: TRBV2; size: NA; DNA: TGTGCCAGCAGTGAGTCCAGGCAGGGTGAGCAGTTCTTC; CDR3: CASSESRQGEQFF
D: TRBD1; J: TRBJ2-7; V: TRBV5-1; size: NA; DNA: TGCGCCAGCAGATTCGGACAGGGCCACTACGAGCAGTACTTC; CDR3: CASRFGQGHYEQYF
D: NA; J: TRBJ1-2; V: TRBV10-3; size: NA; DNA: TGTGCCATCAGACTTGGGGGGCAAGGTGGCTACACCTTC; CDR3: CAIRLGGQGGYTF
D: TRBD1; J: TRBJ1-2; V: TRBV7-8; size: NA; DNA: TGTGCCAGCACCCCCTGGTTGGGGGACAGGGCGTACTACACCTTC; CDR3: CASTPWLGDRAYYTF
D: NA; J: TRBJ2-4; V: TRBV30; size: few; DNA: TGTGCCTGGAGTGTACCGGGCAGTTCGCCTCACTTC; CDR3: CAWSVPGSSPHF
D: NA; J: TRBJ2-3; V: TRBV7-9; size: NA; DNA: TGTGCCAGCAGCTTAGGTCTAACAGGACAGACAGATACGCAGTATTTT; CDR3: CASSLGLTGQTDTQYF
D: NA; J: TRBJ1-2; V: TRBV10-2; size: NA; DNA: TGCGCCAGCAGTGATCCAGGGGTTAACTATGGCTACACCTTC; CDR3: CASSDPGVNYGYTF
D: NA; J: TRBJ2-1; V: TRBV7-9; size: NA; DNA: TGTGCCAGCAGCTTCGTGGTCAGGGGTAATGAGCAGTTCTTC; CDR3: CASSFVVRGNEQFF
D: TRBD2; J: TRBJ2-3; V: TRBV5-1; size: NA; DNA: TGCGCCAGCAGCTGGACCGGGACTAGCGGGAGTCCCCTTAGGACAGATACGCAGTATTTT; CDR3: CASSWTGTSGSPLRTDTQYF
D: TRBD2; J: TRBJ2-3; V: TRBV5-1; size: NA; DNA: TGCGCCAGCAGCTTGGCCGGGACTAGCGGGACTTCAGATACGCAGTATTTT; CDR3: CASSLAGTSGTSDTQYF
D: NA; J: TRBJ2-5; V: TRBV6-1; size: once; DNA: TGTGCCAGCAGTGAAGAGACCCAGTACTTC; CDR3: CASSEETQYF
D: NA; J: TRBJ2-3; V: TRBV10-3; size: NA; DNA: TGTGCCATCAGTCTGGACGGAGACACAGATACGCAGTATTTT; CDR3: CAISLDGDTDTQYF
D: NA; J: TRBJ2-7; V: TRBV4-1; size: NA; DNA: TGCGCCAGCAGCCAAGGTCCTGCGGGGTACGAGCAGTACTTC; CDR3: CASSQGPAGYEQYF
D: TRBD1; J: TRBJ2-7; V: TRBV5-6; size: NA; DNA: TGTGCCAGCAGTTTTTGGGACAGGGTCTACGAGCAGTACTTC; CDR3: CASSFWDRVYEQYF
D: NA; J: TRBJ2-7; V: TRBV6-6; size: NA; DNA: TGTGCCAGCAGTTACTCCACAGGGCTCTACGAGCAGTACTTC; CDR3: CASSYSTGLYEQYF
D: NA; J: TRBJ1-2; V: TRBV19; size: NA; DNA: TGTGCCAGTAGTATAGGTGCTAACCCGGGGGATGGCTACACCTTC; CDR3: CASSIGANPGDGYTF
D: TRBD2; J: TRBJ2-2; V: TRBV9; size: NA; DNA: TGTGCCAGCAGCGTAGGCGGGAGCGGGGCCGGGGAGCTGTTTTTT; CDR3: CASSVGGSGAGELFF